This TCR beta chain came from a study of blood T cell repertoires in COVID-19. Whole-study context: In each case, the material was cDNA or gDNA derived from T cells, B-cell-depleted T cells, or PBMCs.

Recruits, aged roughly 18 to 95 years, lived in 24 US areas. Cohort assignment relied on participant-reported clinical history. Symptom resolution, clearance, or two negative PCRs marked the recovered donors of Cohort 3. Method: immunoSEQ multiplex PCR; TCRdb's copy keeps in-frame clones and lacks some. The sample consists of hundreds of thousands of clones, roughly 87% of them appearing once. The V end lost 2 bases, the J end lost 8 bases, and 12 bases lay between the germline ends. Germline CDR1 and CDR2: MNHEY and SVGAGI. CDR3 size: 13 residues. This receptor was taken from a woman younger than 35 who had recovered from COVID-19. Sequenced: PBMCs or T cells enriched from blood (not recorded which). The rearrangement joins TRBV6-5 to TRBJ1-1; no clear D gene. CDR3 sequence (DNA): TGTGCCAGCAGTTACCCGAGCGACTCCGAAGCTTTCTTT. Its protein product is CASSYPSDSEAFF.